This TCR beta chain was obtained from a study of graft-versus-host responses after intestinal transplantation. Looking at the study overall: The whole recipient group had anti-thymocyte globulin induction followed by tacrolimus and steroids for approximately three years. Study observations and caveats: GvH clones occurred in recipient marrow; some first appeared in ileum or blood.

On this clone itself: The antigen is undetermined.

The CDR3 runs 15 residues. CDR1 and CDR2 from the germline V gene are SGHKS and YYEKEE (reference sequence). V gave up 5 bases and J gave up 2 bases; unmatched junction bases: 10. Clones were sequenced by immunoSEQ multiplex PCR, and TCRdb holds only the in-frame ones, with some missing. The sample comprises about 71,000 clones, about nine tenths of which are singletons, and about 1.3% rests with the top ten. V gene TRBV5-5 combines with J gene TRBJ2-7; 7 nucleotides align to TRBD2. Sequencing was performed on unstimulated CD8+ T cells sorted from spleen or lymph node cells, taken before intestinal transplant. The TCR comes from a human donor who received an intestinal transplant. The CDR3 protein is CASRGAVGLAYEQYF. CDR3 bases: TGTGCCAGCAGGGGTGCCGTCGGACTAGCCTACGAGCAGTACTTC.